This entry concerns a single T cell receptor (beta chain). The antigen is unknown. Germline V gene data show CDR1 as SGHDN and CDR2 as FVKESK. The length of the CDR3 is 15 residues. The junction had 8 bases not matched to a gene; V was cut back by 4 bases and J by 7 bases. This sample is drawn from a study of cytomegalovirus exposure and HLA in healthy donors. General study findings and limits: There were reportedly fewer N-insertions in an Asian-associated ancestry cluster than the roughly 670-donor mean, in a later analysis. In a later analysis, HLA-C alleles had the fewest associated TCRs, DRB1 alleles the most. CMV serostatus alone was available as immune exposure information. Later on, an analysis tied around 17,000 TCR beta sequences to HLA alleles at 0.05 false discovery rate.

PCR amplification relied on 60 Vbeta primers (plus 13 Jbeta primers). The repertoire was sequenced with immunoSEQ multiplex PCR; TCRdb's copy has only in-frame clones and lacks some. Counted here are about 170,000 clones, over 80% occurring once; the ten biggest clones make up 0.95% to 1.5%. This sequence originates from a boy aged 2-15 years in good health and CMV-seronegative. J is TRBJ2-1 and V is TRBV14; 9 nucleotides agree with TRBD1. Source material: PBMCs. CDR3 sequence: CASSRTGGRRNEQFF. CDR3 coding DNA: TGTGCCAGCAGCCGAACAGGGGGCAGAAGAAATGAGCAGTTCTTC. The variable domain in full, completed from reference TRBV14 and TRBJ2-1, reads EAGVTQFPSHSVIEKGQTVTLRCDPISGHDNLYWYRRVMGKEIKFLLHFVKESKQDESGMPNNRFLAERTGGTYSTLKVQPAELEDSGVYFCASSRTGGRRNEQFFGPGTRLTVL.